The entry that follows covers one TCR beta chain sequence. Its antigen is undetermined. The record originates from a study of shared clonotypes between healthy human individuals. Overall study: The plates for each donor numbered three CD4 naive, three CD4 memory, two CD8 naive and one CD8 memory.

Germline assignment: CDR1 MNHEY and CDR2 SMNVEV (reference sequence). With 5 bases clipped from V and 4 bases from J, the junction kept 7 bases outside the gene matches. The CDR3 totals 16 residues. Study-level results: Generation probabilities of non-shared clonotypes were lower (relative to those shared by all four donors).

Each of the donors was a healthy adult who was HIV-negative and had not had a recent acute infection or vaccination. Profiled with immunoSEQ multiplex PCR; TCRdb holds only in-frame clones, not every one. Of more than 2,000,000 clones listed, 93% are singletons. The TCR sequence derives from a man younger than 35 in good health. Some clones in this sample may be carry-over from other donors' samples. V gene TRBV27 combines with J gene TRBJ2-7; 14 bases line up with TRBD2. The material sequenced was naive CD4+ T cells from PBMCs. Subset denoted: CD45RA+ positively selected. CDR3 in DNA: TGTGCCAGCAGTAAGGGACTAGCGGGAGTCCGGTACGAGCAGTACTTC. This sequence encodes CASSKGLAGVRYEQYF.